The sequence of this TCR beta chain was determined in a study of beta chain features in type 1 diabetes. As every portion of the isolated RNA was reverse transcribed, the sequencing read expressed TCRB transcripts. Clones were read by immunoSEQ multiplex PCR, and TCRdb kept only the in-frame ones, dropping some. The sample holds 350,000 or so clones, around a fifth seen once. This clone was counted a few times. Its antigen is not identified. Study conclusions and caveats: When cDNA is sequenced, cells with high TCR expression could be over-represented.

A single heparinised blood sample, averaging around 110 mL, was obtained per donor. The CDR3 covers 15 residues. Trimming removed 7 bases from V and 2 bases from J, with 17 bases in between. Germline CDR1 and CDR2: SNHLY and FYNNEI. The sample comprised naive CD4+ T cells from blood. This chain links TRBV2 with TRBJ1-2; tentatively, D is TRBD1 (6 bases). The sequence derives from a woman aged 18-29 years in good health. This CDR3 reads CASTLGAGENYGYTF. The DNA of the CDR3 is TGTGCCAGCACCCTGGGGGCAGGGGAAAACTATGGCTACACCTTC.